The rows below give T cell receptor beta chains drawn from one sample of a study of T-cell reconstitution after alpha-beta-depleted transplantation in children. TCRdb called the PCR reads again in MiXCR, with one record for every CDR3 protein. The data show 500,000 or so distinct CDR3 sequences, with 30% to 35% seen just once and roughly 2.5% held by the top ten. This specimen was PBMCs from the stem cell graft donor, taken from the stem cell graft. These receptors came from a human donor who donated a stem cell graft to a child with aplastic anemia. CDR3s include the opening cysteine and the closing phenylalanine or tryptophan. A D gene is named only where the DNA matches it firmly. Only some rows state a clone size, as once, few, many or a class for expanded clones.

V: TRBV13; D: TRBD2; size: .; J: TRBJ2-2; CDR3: CASSHPTPGLRLGTTYTGELFF; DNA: TGTGCCAGCAGCCACCCCACGCCAGGGCTAAGATTGGGGACTACCTACACCGGGGAGCTGTTTTTT
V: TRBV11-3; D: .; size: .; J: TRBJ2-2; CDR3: CASSLIGGRVRGELFF; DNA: TGTGCCAGCAGCTTAATTGGGGGGCGTGTTCGAGGGGAGCTGTTTTTT
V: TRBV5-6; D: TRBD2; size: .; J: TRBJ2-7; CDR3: CASSLGVASGLPYEQYF; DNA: TGTGCCAGCAGCTTGGGCGTCGCTAGCGGGCTCCCCTACGAGCAGTACTTC
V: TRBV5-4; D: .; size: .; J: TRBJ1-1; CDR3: CASSLPGSMNTEAFF; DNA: TGTGCCAGCAGCCTGCCGGGATCCATGAACACTGAAGCTTTCTTT
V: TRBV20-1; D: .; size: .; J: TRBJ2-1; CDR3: CSAEGTPYNEQFF; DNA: TGCAGTGCTGAAGGGACTCCCTACAATGAGCAGTTCTTC
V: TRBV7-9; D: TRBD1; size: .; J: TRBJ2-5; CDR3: CASSSPTGLETQYF; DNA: TGTGCCAGCAGCTCGCCGACAGGGCTAGAGACCCAGTACTTC
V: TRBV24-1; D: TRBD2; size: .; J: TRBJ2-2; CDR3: CATSDPLGTSGRSAGELFF; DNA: TGTGCCACCAGTGACCCCCTCGGGACTAGCGGGAGATCGGCCGGGGAGCTGTTTTTT
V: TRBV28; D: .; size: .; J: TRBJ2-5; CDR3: CASSLGTLRTQYF; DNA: TGTGCCAGCAGCCTAGGGACCCTCAGGACCCAGTACTTC
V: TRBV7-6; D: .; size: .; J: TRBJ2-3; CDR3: CASIPSGGVRDTQYF; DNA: TGTGCCAGCATCCCGTCTGGGGGTGTGCGGGATACGCAGTATTTT
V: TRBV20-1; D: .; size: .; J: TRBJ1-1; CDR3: CSAREDTEAFF; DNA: TGCAGTGCTAGGGAGGACACTGAAGCTTTCTTT
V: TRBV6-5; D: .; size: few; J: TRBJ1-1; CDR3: CASRLSDRPNTEAFF; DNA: TGTGCCAGCAGACTTTCAGACAGGCCTAACACTGAAGCTTTCTTT
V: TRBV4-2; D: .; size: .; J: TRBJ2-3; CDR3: CASSQVEGGKDTQYF; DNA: TGTGCCAGCAGCCAAGTGGAAGGCGGAAAAGATACGCAGTATTTT
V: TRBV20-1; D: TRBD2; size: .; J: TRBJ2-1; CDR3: CSAREPGGPYNEQFF; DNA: TGCAGTGCTAGAGAACCGGGAGGGCCATACAATGAGCAGTTCTTC
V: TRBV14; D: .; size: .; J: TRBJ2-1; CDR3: CASSQLIPNRLLGNEQFF; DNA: TGTGCCAGCAGCCAGCTAATCCCCAACCGGCTCCTTGGCAATGAGCAGTTCTTC
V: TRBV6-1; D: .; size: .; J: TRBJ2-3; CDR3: CASSTWPLQGGGVTDTQYF; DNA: TGTGCCAGCAGTACCTGGCCTTTACAGGGAGGAGGGGTCACAGATACGCAGTATTTT
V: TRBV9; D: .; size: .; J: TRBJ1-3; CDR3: CASSPPRGDGSSGNTIYF; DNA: TGTGCCAGCAGCCCCCCCCGGGGGGACGGTAGCTCTGGAAACACCATATATTTT
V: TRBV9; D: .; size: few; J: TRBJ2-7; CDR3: CASSINMGTGDYYEQYF; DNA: TGTGCCAGCAGTATCAATATGGGAACAGGAGACTACTACGAGCAGTACTTC
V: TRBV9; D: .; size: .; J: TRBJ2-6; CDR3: CASSQAPSGANVLTF; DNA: TGTGCCAGCAGCCAGGCCCCCTCTGGGGCCAACGTCCTGACTTTC
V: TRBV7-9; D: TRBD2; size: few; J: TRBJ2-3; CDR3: CASSIGLAGVDTQYF; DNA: TGTGCCAGCAGCATCGGACTAGCGGGAGTTGATACGCAGTATTTT
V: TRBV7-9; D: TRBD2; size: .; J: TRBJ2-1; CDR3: CASSLWTRTEQFF; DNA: TGTGCCAGCAGCTTATGGACTAGGACTGAGCAGTTCTTC
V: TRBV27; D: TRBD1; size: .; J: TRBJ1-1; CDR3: CASSLYPGQYEAFF; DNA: TGTGCCAGCAGTTTATATCCGGGACAGTATGAAGCTTTCTTT
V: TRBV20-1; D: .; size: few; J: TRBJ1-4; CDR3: CSARDPIGLKSSGEKLFF; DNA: TGCAGTGCTAGAGATCCCATCGGCTTAAAATCCTCGGGGGAAAAACTGTTTTTT
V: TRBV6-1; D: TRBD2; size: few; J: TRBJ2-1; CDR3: CASSIPKSGVVSYNEQFF; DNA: TGTGCCAGCAGTATCCCGAAAAGCGGGGTCGTCTCCTACAATGAGCAGTTCTTC
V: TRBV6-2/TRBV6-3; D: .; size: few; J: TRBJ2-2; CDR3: CASSYGRGTGELFF; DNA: TGTGCCAGCAGTTACGGAAGGGGCACCGGGGAGCTGTTTTTT
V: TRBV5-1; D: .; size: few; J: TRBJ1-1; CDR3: CASSSTSAKTEAFF; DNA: TGCGCCAGCAGCTCCACCTCAGCCAAAACAGAAGCTTTCTTT
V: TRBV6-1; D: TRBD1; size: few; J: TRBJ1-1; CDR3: CASRRPGDSENTEAFF; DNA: TGTGCCAGCAGACGCCCGGGGGACAGCGAGAACACTGAAGCTTTCTTT
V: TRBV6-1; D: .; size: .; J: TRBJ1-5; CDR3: CASSESLGVSNQPQHF; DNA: TGTGCCAGCAGTGAATCGCTGGGGGTGAGCAATCAGCCCCAGCATTTT
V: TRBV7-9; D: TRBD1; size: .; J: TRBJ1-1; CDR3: CASSTVPGQGEAFF; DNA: TGTGCCAGCAGCACGGTACCAGGACAGGGTGAAGCTTTCTTT
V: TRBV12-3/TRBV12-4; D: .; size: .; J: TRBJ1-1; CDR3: CASSGGGLANTEAFF; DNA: TGTGCCAGCAGTGGGGGGGGGTTGGCAAACACTGAAGCTTTCTTT
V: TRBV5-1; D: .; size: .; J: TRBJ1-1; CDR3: CASSLLNTAPEAFF; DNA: TGCGCCAGCAGCTTGTTAAATACAGCCCCTGAAGCTTTCTTT
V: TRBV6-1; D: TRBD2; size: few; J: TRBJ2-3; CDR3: CASTLAGGADTQYF; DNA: TGTGCCAGCACCCTAGCGGGAGGCGCAGATACGCAGTATTTT
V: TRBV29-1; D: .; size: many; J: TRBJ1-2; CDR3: CSVEDYGQALGYTF; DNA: TGCAGCGTTGAAGATTACGGTCAGGCATTGGGCTACACCTTC
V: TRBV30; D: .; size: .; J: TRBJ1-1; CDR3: CAWRWEVATEAFF; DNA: TGTGCCTGGAGATGGGAGGTCGCCACTGAAGCTTTCTTT
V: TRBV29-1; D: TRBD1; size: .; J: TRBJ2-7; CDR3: CSGQGDAYEHYF; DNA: TGCAGCGGGCAGGGGGATGCCTACGAGCACTACTTC
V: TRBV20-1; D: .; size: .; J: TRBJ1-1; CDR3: CSARAVNTEAFF; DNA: TGCAGTGCTAGAGCAGTGAACACTGAAGCTTTCTTT
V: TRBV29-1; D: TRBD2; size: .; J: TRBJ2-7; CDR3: CSVGRGLAGEQYF; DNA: TGCAGCGTTGGGAGGGGACTAGCGGGGGAGCAGTACTTC
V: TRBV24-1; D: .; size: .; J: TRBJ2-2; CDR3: CATSVPTDGVTGELFF; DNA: TGTGCCACCAGTGTTCCAACGGACGGGGTCACCGGGGAGCTGTTTTTT